One and the same sample provided the 3 T cell receptor beta chains below, sequenced in a study of regulatory T cells in long-lasting Graves disease (dated by TCRdb to 2020 to 2023). This specimen's time point label, interpreted: newly diagnosed GD, antithyroid drugs for less than 3 months. RNA was extracted from PBMCs in TRIzol for both TCR sequencing and RNA sequencing. Library preparation was by multiplex PCR. This sample was sequenced with an Illumina HiSeq 4000. TCR beta libraries were built with iRepertoire HTBI primers and Arm-PCR amplification of CDR3 regions. Using fastp at Q25 and MiXCR, TCRdb reprocessed the public reads and kept productive beta chains. One record per CDR3 amino acid sequence lists the most common genes and DNA. Present in this sample are hundreds of thousands of distinct CDR3 sequences, around 12% of which were seen just once. Roughly 8.2% of the sample comes from the top ten.

In addition, the sample was reused for a study of T cells in Graves' hyperthyroidism and ophthalmopathy.

The material was peripheral blood mononuclear cells (PBMCs), obtained at new diagnosis, from a patient treated with antithyroid drugs. The receptors here all came from a woman aged 30 to 39 with Graves disease. Donor details come from another sample of the same person, matched by shared clones.

This clonotype was recorded many times. The genes are TRBV3-1 and TRBJ1-4; 12 nucleotides align to TRBD1. Per the germline V gene, CDR1 is LGHDT and CDR2 is YNNKEL (reference sequence). Trimming removed 5 bases from V and 14 bases from J; junction bases left unmatched: 6. The CDR3 covers 13 residues. CDR3 region: CASSFSGTGGLFF. CDR3 DNA: TGTGCCAGCAGCTTCTCCGGGACAGGGGGCCTGTTTTTT.

In this sample, this clonotype turned up a few times. The chain recombines TRBV19 with TRBJ2-7, with a weak D call TRBD2 (5 bases). With 6 bases removed from V and 1 base from J, the gap between germline ends came to 19 bases. The CDR3 spans 16 residues. From germline, CDR1 is LNHDA and CDR2 SQIVND (reference sequence). Written as DNA, the CDR3 is TGTGCCAGTAGCCAACCGACGACTACCCCATCCTACGAGCAGTACTTC. It specifies CASSQPTTTPSYEQYF. The full variable domain, its missing parts supplied by reference TRBV19 and TRBJ2-7, is DGGITQSPKYLFRKEGQNVTLSCEQNLNHDAMYWYRQDPGQGLRLIYYSQIVNDFQKGDIAEGYSVSREKKESFPLTVTSAQKNPTAFYLCASSQPTTTPSYEQYFGPGTRLTVT.

This clonotype was detected many times. The chain is built from TRBV29-1 and TRBJ2-1; 8 bases agree with TRBD2. The CDR3 is made up of 15 amino acids. J was trimmed by 3 bases and V by 1 base; bases with no gene match: 5. Germline loops: CDR1 SQVTM, CDR2 ANQGSEA. CDR3 sequence reads: CSVEGAGGGYNEQFF. CDR3 nucleotides: TGCAGCGTTGAAGGCGCGGGAGGTGGCTACAATGAGCAGTTCTTC.